This TCR beta chain was captured by sequencing in a study of patients and donors after allogeneic stem cell transplantation (dated by TCRdb to 2020 to 2022). The method was RT-PCR. Sequencing instrument: NextSeq 550. TCRdb passed the public sequencing reads through fastp at Q25 and MiXCR, retaining productive beta sequences. Rows matching on CDR3 protein sequence are summarized as one entry with the most common DNA and genes. This sample has hundreds of thousands of distinct CDR3 sequences in its table, and approximately 16% of those were observed once. The top ten hold roughly 7% of the sample. The sample holds a few counts of this clonotype. Its antigen specificity is not known. No base quality information exists; no much larger clone differs at one position. At the junction V is shortened by 2 bases and J by 4 bases, with 9 bases in between. CDR1 and CDR2, looked up from the germline V gene (reference sequence), are SEHNR and FQNEAQ. From the cysteine through the phenylalanine, the CDR3 covers 15 amino acids. Only the CDR3 DNA stays, 45 bases, in frame from base 1.

The chain was built from TRBV7-9 and TRBJ2-6; a confident D gene designation cannot be given. The sequencing input was blood, either unsorted or a sorted T cell fraction (not recorded which). The source of this sequence is a human donor who was either an allogeneic HSCT recipient or a stem cell or donor lymphocyte infusion donor (not recorded which). It is not recorded whose cells these are; they may come from a transplant donor. The DNA sequence reads TGTGCCAGCAGCTTATTAGGGAAAGGGGCCAACGTCCTGACTTTC. This sequence encodes CASSLLGKGANVLTF. With the rest looked up from the reference TRBV7-9 and TRBJ2-6 genes rather than sequenced, the full variable domain is DTGVSQNPRHKITKRGQNVTFRCDPISEHNRLYWYRQTLGQGPEFLTYFQNEAQLEKSRLLSDRFSAERPKGSFSTLEIQRTEQGDSAMYLCASSLLGKGANVLTFGAGSRLTVL.